This T cell receptor (beta chain) is drawn from a study of blood T cell repertoires in COVID-19 (dated by TCRdb to the early 2020s). Study-level background: Samples from collaborators originated in the United States, Italy and Spain and spanned both the acute and convalescent phases of COVID-19. The prospective study material was composed of cDNA or gDNA derived from T cells, B-cell-depleted T cells, or PBMCs. The dataset comprised deeply sampled blood TCRbeta repertoires from subjects exposed to, actively infected with, or recovered from COVID-19. The repertoires were made available in a free public database intended to serve as a resource for research on the immune response to SARS-CoV-2. Samples were obtained from the ongoing ImmuneRACE study (first 160 participants) and from over a thousand subjects provided by 6 global collaborators. A de-identified subject ID, COVID-19 status, age in years and sex were almost always included in the sample metadata. Where available, HLA class I and class II types were taken from metadata supplied by the sample provider and were not determined by assay-based typing.

From cysteine to phenylalanine, the CDR3 is 16 amino acids long. The retained sequence is limited to the CDR3, 48 bases, with the frame set at the first base. The germline V gene (reference sequence) provides CDR1 MNHEY and CDR2 SMNVEV. V trim: 1 base; J trim: 4 bases; unmatched bases: 7. Points the paper makes about the study in general: The quantity of clinical and demographic metadata differed by source and by participant and was supplied without curation.

TCRbeta CDR3 regions were amplified from genomic DNA by means of the immunoSEQ Assay, a bias-controlled multiplex PCR. In the source study's methods: Nucleated cell counts per sample were estimated from amplification of reference gene primers within the assay. Sequence reads were collapsed and filtered to measure the absolute abundance of every unique TCRbeta CDR3 rearrangement. For each sample, productive Simpson clonality was calculated as the square root of Simpson's diversity index across productive rearrangements. In TCRdb, the immuneACCESS table is reduced to in-frame sequences with V and J assigned. These tables do not hold every clone; where another copy was compared, an unresolved V gene accounts for under half, and the others remain unexplained. D and trimming were read from the DNA, whereas the V and J calls and clone size are those reported in that table. The sample table shows 250,000 to 350,000 clones, and around 88% are seen once. Around 1.5% of the sample is taken by the ten largest.

The collaborating institutions used their own protocols to collect whole blood in K2EDTA tubes. For TCRbeta analysis, collaborators shipped samples as frozen whole blood, isolated PBMCs, or DNA extracted from either of those sample types. Of note for this clone: Its antigen has not been determined. One base away there is no much larger clone; base qualities are not given.

The receptor was isolated from a woman between 50 and 59 years old with acute or convalescent COVID-19. The rearranged chain carries TRBV27 and TRBJ2-1, and TRBD2 matches 7 of the central bases. The sample comprised peripheral blood. The CDR3 is CASSLFTASGYNEQFF. The bases read TGTGCCAGCAGTTTATTTACGGCTAGCGGTTACAATGAGCAGTTCTTC.